The clone carrying this TCR beta chain was counted ten times or more. CDR3 size: 16 residues. V lost 3 bases to trimming and J lost 0 bases, with 14 bases between them. Germline loops: CDR1 SGHNT, CDR2 YENEEA. TCRdb's table, derived via immunoSEQ multiplex PCR, lists solely in-frame clones and lacks some. This repertoire shows more than 300,000 clones, about 89% found once; its top ten account for roughly 6%. The data derive from a study of blood T cell repertoires in COVID-19. The sequenced sample consisted of peripheral blood. This TCR derives from a woman aged 45-59 years with COVID-19, enrolled during active disease. The chain combines TRBV11-3 with TRBJ1-1; D remains ambiguous. The CDR3 DNA follows: TGTGCCAGCAGCTTTTATCCGGGAACAATGAACACTGAAGCTTTCTTT. Translating gives CASSFYPGTMNTEAFF.